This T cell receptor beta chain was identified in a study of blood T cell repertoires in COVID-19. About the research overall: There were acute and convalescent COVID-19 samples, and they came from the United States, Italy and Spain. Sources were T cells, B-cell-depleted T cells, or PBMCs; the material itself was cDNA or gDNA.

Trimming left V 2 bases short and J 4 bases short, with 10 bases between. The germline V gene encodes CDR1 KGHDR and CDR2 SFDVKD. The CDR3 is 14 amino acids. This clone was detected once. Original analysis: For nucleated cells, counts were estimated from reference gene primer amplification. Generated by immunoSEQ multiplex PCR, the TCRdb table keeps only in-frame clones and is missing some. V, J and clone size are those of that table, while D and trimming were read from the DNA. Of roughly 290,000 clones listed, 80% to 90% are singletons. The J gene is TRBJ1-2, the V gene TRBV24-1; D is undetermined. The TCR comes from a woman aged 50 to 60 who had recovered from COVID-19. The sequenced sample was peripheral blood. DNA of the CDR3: TGTGCCACCAGTGATTCGGGTAATCCCTATGGCTACACCTTC. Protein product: CATSDSGNPYGYTF.